This paragraph covers one TCR beta chain sequence. From germline, CDR1 is KGHSH and CDR2 LQKENI. The ends lost 0 bases at V and 2 bases at J; junction bases unmatched: 4. The CDR3 covers 15 residues. TCRdb keeps only in-frame clones here, not all; method: immunoSEQ multiplex PCR. The sample yields under 200,000 clones, about 86% seen once. The source of the sample is a study of blood T cell repertoires in COVID-19. Source material: peripheral blood. The receptor was isolated from a woman aged 70-85 years with acute or convalescent COVID-19. The chain is built from TRBV18 and TRBJ2-7; 7 bases line up with TRBD2. CDR3 sequence reads: CASSPPGGVTYEQYF. CDR3 in DNA: TGTGCCAGCTCACCACCGGGGGGGGTGACCTACGAGCAGTACTTC.